The T cell receptor (beta chain) under discussion was sequenced for a study of blood T cell repertoires in COVID-19. Across the study: COVID-19 samples, acute and convalescent, were from the United States, Italy and Spain.

The CDR3 covers 14 residues. V lost 6 bases to trimming and J lost 0 bases, with 11 bases between them. The germline CDR1 and CDR2 sequences are WNHNN and SYGVQD (reference sequence). Method: immunoSEQ multiplex PCR; TCRdb's copy keeps in-frame clones and lacks some. This sample has fewer than 650,000 clones, with 70% to 90% found just once. This clone showed up just once. The sequence derives from a woman between 50 and 59 years old with COVID-19, enrolled during active disease. This chain connects TRBV10-1 to TRBJ1-1, with D perhaps TRBD1 (5 bases). Sequenced input: peripheral blood. The CDR3 loop reads CASSSQVLNTEAFF. The CDR3 DNA reads as TGCGCCAGCAGCTCACAGGTTTTGAACACTGAAGCTTTCTTT.